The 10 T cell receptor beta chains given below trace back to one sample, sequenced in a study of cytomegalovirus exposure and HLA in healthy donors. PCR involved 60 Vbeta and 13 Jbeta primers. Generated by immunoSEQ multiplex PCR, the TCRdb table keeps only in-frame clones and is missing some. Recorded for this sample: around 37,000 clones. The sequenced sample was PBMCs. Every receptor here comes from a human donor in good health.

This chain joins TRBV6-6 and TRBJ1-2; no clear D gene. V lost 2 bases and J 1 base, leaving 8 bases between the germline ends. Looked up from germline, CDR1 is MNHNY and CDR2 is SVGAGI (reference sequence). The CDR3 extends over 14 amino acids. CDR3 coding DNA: TGTGCCAGCAGTTACAGGGAGGGTAACTATGGCTACACCTTC. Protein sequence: CASSYREGNYGYTF.

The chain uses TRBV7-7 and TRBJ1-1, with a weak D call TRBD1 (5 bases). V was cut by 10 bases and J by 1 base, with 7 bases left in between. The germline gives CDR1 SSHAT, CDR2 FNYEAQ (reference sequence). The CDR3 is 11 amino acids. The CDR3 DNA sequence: TGTGCCAAGACAGAGAACACTGAAGCTTTCTTT. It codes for CAKTENTEAFF.

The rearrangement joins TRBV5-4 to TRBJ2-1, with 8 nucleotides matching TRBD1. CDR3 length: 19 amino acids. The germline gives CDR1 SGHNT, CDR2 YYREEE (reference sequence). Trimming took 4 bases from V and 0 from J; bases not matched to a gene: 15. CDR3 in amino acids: CASSNQGSRQGRSYNEQFF. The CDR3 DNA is TGTGCCAGCAGCAACCAGGGGTCGAGACAGGGGCGCTCCTACAATGAGCAGTTCTTC.

CDR3 residues: CASSLDRATNEKLFF. CDR3 DNA: TGTGCCAGCAGCTTGGACAGGGCAACTAATGAAAAACTGTTTTTT. The chain joins TRBV7-2 to TRBJ1-4; TRBD1 aligns across 8 bases. The CDR3 has 15 amino acids. V lost 3 bases and J lost 0; bases outside the gene matches: 0. The germline CDR1 and CDR2 sequences are SGHTA and FQGNSA.

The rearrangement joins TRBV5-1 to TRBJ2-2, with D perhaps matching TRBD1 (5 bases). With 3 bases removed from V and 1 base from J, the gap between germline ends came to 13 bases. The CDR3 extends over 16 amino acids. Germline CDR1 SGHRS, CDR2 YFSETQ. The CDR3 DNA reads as TGCGCCAGCAGCTCCTTAGGGCAGGGGAACACCGGGGAGCTGTTTTTT. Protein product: CASSSLGQGNTGELFF. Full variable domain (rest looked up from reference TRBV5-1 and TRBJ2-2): KAGVTQTPRYLIKTRGQQVTLSCSPISGHRSVSWYQQTPGQGLQFLFEYFSETQRNKGNFPGRFSGRQFSNSRSEMNVSTLELGDSALYLCASSSLGQGNTGELFFGEGSRLTVL.

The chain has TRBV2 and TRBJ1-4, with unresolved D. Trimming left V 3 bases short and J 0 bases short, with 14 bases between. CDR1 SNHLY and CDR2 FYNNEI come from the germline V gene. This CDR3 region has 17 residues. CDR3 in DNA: TGTGCCAGCAGTGAGAGGGCCTACGGGGCAACTAATGAAAAACTGTTTTTT. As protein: CASSERAYGATNEKLFF.

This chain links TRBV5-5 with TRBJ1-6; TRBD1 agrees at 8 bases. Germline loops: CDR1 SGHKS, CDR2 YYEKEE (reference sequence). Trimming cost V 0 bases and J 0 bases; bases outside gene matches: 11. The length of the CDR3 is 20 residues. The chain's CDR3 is CASSLGPGQGPSSYNSPLHF. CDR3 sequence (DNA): TGTGCCAGCAGCTTGGGCCCCGGACAGGGCCCAAGCTCCTATAATTCACCCCTCCACTTT. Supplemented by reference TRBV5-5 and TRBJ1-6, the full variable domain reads DAGVTQSPTHLIKTRGQQVTLRCSPISGHKSVSWYQQVLGQGPQFIFQYYEKEERGRGNFPDRFSARQFPNYSSELNVNALLLGDSALYLCASSLGPGQGPSSYNSPLHFGNGTRLTVT.

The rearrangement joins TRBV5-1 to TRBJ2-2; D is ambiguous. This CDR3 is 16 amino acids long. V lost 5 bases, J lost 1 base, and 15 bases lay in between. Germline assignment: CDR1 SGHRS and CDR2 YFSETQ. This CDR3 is CASRVIQAMNTGELFF. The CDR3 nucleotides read TGCGCCAGCAGAGTCATCCAGGCGATGAACACCGGGGAGCTGTTTTTT.

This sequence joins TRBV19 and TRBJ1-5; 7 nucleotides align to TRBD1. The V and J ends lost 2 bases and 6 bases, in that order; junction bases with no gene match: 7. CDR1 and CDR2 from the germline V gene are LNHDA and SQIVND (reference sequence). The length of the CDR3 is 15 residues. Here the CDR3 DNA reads TGTGCCAGTAGTATAACGTCAGGGGGACGTCAGCCCCAGCATTTT. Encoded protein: CASSITSGGRQPQHF.

CDR3 amino acids: CAISVEGNTEAFF. DNA of the CDR3: TGTGCCATCAGTGTAGAGGGGAACACTGAAGCTTTCTTT. This chain joins TRBV10-3 and TRBJ1-1; no clear D gene. The CDR3 length is 13 residues. V lost 4 bases, J lost 1 base, and 7 bases lay in between. The germline V gene has CDR1 ENHRY and CDR2 SYGVKD.